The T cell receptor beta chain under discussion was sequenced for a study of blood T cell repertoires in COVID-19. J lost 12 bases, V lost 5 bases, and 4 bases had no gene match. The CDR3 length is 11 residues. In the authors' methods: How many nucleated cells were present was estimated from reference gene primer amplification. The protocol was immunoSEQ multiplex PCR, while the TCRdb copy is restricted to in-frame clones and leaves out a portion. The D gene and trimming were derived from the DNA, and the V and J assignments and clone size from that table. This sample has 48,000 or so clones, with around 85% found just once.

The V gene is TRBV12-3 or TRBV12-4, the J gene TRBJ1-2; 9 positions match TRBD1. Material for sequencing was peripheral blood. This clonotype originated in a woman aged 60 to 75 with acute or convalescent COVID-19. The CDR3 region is CASSRGQGNTF. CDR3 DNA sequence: TGTGCCAGCAGTCGCGGACAGGGGAACACCTTC.